This T cell receptor beta chain originates from a study of CD8 T cells in Susac syndrome. The authors carried out high-throughput sequencing of TCR beta. They applied it to CD8+ and CD4+ T cells obtained from blood. The multiple sclerosis control group consisted of treatment-naive patients whose relapsing-remitting disease, which was either stable or active, fulfilled revised McDonald criteria. There are 16 residues in the CDR3. Germline V CDR1 and CDR2: MNHEY, SVGEGT. With 3 bases clipped from V and 4 bases from J, the junction kept 9 bases outside the gene matches. It was with random hexamers that roughly 0.5 to 1 ug RNA was reverse transcribed. immunoSEQ multiplex PCR amplified TCR beta CDR3 across 54 Vbeta, 13 Jbeta. TCRdb fed the immunoSEQ multiplex PCR reads into MiXCR, producing one record per CDR3 protein. The sample lists around 300,000 distinct CDR3 sequences, 90% to 95% seen once, with about 0.063% in the top ten.

This chain uses TRBV6-2 or TRBV6-3 with TRBJ2-5; 9 nucleotides line up with TRBD1. Sequences were obtained from CD4+ T cells from PBMCs. The receptor was derived from a human donor with multiple sclerosis. The CDR3 reads CASSYQYGQGPETQYF. CDR3 nucleotide sequence: TGTGCCAGCAGTTATCAATATGGACAGGGGCCAGAGACCCAGTACTTC.